Below, 5 T cell receptor beta chains from the same sample are listed, as sequenced in a study of blood T cell repertoires in COVID-19. Sequenced by immunoSEQ multiplex PCR; TCRdb stores in-frame clones only, minus some. The sample contains about 150,000 clones, roughly four fifths of which appear only once. The sequenced sample was peripheral blood. These TCRs come from a woman aged 60-75 years with COVID-19, enrolled during active disease.

This chain links TRBV27 with TRBJ1-1; TRBD1 matches at 7 bases. The CDR3 has 12 amino acids. V was pared by 8 bases and J by 4 bases, with 4 bases of the junction left unmatched. The germline V gene encodes CDR1 MNHEY and CDR2 SMNVEV (reference sequence). Here the CDR3 reads CASQGGPTEAFF. The CDR3 DNA reads as TGTGCCAGCCAGGGGGGCCCCACTGAAGCTTTCTTT.

In this sample, this clone turned up once. The rearrangement joins TRBV5-4 to TRBJ2-2, with D unresolved. CDR3 length: 15 amino acids. CDR1 is SGHNT and CDR2 is YYREEE in the germline V gene (reference sequence). With 2 bases removed from V and 7 bases from J, the gap between germline ends came to 15 bases. This chain's CDR3 is CASSLSTQSHGELFF. The CDR3, as DNA: TGTGCCAGCAGCTTAAGTACCCAAAGCCACGGGGAGCTGTTTTTT. Together with reference TRBV5-4 and TRBJ2-2, the CDR3 gives the full variable domain: ETGVTQSPTHLIKTRGQQVTLRCSSQSGHNTVSWYQQALGQGPQFIFQYYREEENGRGNFPPRFSGLQFPNYSSELNVNALELDDSALYLCASSLSTQSHGELFFGEGSRLTVL.

The V and J genes are TRBV19 and TRBJ1-5; D gene ambiguous. V lost 5 bases and J lost 2, with 10 bases in between. Germline loops: CDR1 LNHDA, CDR2 SQIVND (reference sequence). CDR3 length equals 14 residues. Here the CDR3 reads CASSVPSGNQPQHF. The CDR3 bases are TGTGCCAGTAGTGTCCCATCGGGCAATCAGCCCCAGCATTTT.

The CDR3 reads CASTRGQNTEAFF. In DNA form, the CDR3 reads TGTGCCAGCACCAGGGGCCAGAACACTGAAGCTTTCTTT. The rearrangement links TRBV11-1 to TRBJ1-1; possibly TRBD1 for D (6 bases). V lost 7 bases and J 1 base, leaving 10 bases between the germline ends. The CDR3 spans 13 residues. The germline gives CDR1 SGHAT, CDR2 FQDESV (reference sequence).

The chain is built from TRBV5-1 and TRBJ2-3; 7 bases line up with TRBD2. This CDR3 is built from 16 residues. Germline CDR1 and CDR2: SGHRS and YFSETQ. V gave up 0 bases and J gave up 0 bases; unmatched junction bases: 4. CDR3 loop: CASSLGRAGSTDTQYF. The DNA for the CDR3 is TGCGCCAGCAGCTTGGGTCGAGCGGGGAGCACAGATACGCAGTATTTT.